The clone carrying this T cell receptor (beta chain) was counted only a few times. What it recognizes is unknown. The library was made from cDNA and included unique molecular identifiers. T cells numbering about 0.95 to 10 million gave rise to roughly 0.5 million cDNA molecules. One entry per CDR3 protein, called by TCRdb with MiXCR from the PCR reads. Here the sample spans roughly 600,000 distinct CDR3 sequences, around 40% being singletons. The record originates from a study of post-analysis software for immune sequencing data. Across the study: In terms of disease course, relapsing-remitting, secondary progressive and progressive-relapsing multiple sclerosis were included. General study points: The F measure placed samples prepared in the same batch into strongly shared clusters. Patients had higher frequencies than controls of roughly 5 TRBV segments, including TRBV5-6, TRBV5-1 and TRBV20-1. Comparison with controls showed significantly lower normalized Chao1 diversity in multiple sclerosis patients.

The V gene's germline CDR1 is KGHDR and CDR2 SFDVKD. The V end was cut by 5 bases, the J end by 4 bases, with 13 bases between. There are 14 residues in the CDR3. The TCR comes from a girl aged 5-17 years with multiple sclerosis. The specimen was blood. The rearrangement joins TRBV24-1 to TRBJ1-2; tentative D call: TRBD1 (5 bases). CDR3 sequence: CATSASGRSYGYTF. For the CDR3, the DNA is TGTGCCACCAGTGCCTCGGGACGGAGCTATGGCTACACCTTC.